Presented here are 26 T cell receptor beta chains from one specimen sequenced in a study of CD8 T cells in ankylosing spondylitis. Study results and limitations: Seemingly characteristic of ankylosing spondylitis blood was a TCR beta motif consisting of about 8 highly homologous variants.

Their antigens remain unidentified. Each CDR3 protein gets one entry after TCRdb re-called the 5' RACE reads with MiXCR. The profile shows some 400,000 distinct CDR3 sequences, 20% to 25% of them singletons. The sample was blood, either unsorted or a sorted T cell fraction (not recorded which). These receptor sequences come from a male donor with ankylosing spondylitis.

CDR3 amino acids: CAISAGQGLYYEQYF. The CDR3 DNA follows: TGTGCCATCAGTGCCGGACAGGGGTTGTACTACGAGCAGTACTTC. The V gene is TRBV10-3, the J gene TRBJ2-7, with 9 bases identical to TRBD1. Germline CDR1 and CDR2: ENHRY and SYGVKD. The CDR3 loop spans 15 amino acids. The J segment lost 3 bases and the V segment lost 4 bases, leaving 7 bases of the junction unmatched.

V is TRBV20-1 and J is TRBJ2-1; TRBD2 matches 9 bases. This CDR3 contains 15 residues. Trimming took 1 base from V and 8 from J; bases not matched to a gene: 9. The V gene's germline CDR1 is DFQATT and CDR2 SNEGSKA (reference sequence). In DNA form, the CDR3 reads TGCAGTGCTAGAGGACCGGGACTAGCTTTCCATGAGCAGTTCTTC. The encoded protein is CSARGPGLAFHEQFF.

The CDR3 bases are TGTGCCATCCAATCTAGCGGGAACTCCGGTGAGCAGTTCTTC. Protein: CAIQSSGNSGEQFF. This rearrangement joins TRBV4-2 to TRBJ2-1, with 9 bases aligning to TRBD2. The V gene end was trimmed by 10 bases and the J gene end by 9 bases; junction bases not matched to a gene: 13. CDR1 LGHNA and CDR2 YNFKEQ come from the germline V gene. The CDR3 contains 14 residues.

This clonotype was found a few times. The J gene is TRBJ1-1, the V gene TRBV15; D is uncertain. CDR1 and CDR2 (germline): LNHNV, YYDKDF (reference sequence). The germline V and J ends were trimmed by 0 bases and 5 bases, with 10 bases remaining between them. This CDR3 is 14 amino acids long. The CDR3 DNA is TGTGCCACCAGCAGAGATCGAGCTAGGACTGAAGCTTTCTTT. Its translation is CATSRDRARTEAFF. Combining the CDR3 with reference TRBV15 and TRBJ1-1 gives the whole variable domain DAMVIQNPRYQVTQFGKPVTLSCSQTLNHNVMYWYQQKSSQAPKLLFHYYDKDFNNEADTPDNFQSRRPNTSFCFLDIRSPGLGDTAMYLCATSRDRARTEAFFGQGTRLTVV.

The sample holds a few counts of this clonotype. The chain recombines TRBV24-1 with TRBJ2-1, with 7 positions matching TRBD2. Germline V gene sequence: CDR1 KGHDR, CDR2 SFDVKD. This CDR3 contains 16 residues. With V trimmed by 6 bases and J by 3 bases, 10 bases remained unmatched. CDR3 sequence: CATSSRPAGIYNEQFF. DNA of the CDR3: TGTGCCACCAGTTCGAGGCCAGCGGGAATCTACAATGAGCAGTTCTTC.

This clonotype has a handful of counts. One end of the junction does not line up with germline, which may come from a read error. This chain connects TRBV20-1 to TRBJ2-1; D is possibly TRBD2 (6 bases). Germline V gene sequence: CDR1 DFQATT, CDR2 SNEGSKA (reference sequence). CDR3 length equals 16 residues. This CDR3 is CSAGDSGTGRVNEQFF. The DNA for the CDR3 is TGCAGTGCTGGAGATAGCGGAACTGGGCGGGTTAATGAGCAGTTCTTC.

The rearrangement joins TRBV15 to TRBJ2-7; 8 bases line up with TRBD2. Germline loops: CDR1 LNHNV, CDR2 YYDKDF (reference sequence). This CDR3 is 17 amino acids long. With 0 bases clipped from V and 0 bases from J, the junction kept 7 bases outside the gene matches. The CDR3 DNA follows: TGTGCCACCAGCAGAGACGAACCAGCGGGAGCCTCCTACGAGCAGTACTTC. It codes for CATSRDEPAGASYEQYF.

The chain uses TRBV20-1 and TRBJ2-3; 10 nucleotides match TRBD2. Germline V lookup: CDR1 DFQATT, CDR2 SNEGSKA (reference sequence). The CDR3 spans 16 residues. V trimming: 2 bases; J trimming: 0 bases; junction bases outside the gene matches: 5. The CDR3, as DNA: TGCAGTGCTAGATACCGACTAGCGGGCAGCACAGATACGCAGTATTTT. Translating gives CSARYRLAGSTDTQYF.

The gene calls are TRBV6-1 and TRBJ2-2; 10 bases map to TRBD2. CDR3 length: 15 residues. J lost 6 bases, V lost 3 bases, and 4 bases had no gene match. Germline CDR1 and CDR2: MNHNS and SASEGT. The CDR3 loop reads CASSDYLAGAGELFF. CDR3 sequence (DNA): TGTGCCAGCAGTGACTACCTAGCGGGAGCCGGGGAGCTGTTTTTT.

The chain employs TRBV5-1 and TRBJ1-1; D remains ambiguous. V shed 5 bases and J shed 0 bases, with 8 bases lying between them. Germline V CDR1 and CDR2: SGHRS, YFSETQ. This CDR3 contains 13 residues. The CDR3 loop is CASRDDLNTEAFF. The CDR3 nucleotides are TGCGCCAGCAGAGATGATCTGAACACTGAAGCTTTCTTT.

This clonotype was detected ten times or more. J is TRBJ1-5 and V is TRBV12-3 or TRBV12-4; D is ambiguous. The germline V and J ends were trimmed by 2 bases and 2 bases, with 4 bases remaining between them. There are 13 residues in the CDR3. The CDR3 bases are TGTGCCAGCAGTTTATTTGGCAATCAGCCCCAGCATTTT. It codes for CASSLFGNQPQHF.

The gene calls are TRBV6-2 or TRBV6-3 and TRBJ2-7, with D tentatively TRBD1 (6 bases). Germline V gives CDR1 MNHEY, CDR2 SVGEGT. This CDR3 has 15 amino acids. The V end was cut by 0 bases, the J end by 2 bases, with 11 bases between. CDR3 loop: CASSYSRQETYEQYF. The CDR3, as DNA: TGTGCCAGCAGTTACTCCCGACAGGAGACCTACGAGCAGTACTTC.

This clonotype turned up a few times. The CDR3 DNA reads TGTGCCAGCAGTCATCGGCCCGTCAGGGAGCTGTTTTTT. Its translation is CASSHRPVRELFF. The chain has TRBV12-3 or TRBV12-4 and TRBJ2-2; D is uncertain. The V and J ends lost 5 bases and 9 bases respectively, with 13 bases between them. This CDR3 contains 13 residues.

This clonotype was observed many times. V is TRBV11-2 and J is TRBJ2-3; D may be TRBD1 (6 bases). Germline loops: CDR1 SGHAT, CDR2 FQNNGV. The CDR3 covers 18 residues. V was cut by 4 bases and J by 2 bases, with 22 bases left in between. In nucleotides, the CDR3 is TGTGCCAGCAGCTCGTTCCCCAGGGGTAAACTTAACACAGATACGCAGTATTTT. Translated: CASSSFPRGKLNTDTQYF. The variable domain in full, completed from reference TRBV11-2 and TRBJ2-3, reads EAGVAQSPRYKIIEKRQSVAFWCNPISGHATLYWYQQILGQGPKLLIQFQNNGVVDDSQLPKDRFSAERLKGVDSTLKIQPAKLEDSAVYLCASSSFPRGKLNTDTQYFGPGTRLTVL.

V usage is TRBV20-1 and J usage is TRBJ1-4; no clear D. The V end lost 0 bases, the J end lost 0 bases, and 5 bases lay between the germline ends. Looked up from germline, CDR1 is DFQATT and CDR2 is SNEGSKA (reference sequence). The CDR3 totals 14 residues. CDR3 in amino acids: CSARDGTTNEKLFF. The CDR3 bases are TGCAGTGCTAGAGACGGGACAACTAATGAAAAACTGTTTTTT.

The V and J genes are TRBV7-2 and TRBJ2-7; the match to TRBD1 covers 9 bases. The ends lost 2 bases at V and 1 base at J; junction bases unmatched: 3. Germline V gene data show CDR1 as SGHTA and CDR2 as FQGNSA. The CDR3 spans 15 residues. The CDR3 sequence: CASSLQGTGSYEQYF. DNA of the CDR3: TGTGCCAGCAGCTTACAGGGGACAGGGTCCTACGAGCAGTACTTC.

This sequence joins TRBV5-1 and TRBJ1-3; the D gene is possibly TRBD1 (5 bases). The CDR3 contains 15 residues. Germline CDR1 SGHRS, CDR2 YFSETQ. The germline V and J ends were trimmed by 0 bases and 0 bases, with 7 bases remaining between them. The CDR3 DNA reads TGCGCCAGCAGCTTGGAGGGGCACTCTGGAAACACCATATATTTT. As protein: CASSLEGHSGNTIYF.

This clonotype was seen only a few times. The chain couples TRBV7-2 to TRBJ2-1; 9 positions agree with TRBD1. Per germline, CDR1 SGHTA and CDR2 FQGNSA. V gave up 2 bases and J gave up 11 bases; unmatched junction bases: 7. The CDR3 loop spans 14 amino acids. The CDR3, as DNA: TGTGCCAGCAGCTTACCCCTGGACAGGGGCCAGCAGTTCTTC. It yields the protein CASSLPLDRGQQFF.

CDR3 sequence reads: CASKELADTDTQYF. The DNA of the CDR3 is TGCGCCAGCAAGGAACTAGCGGACACAGATACGCAGTATTTT. This sequence joins TRBV5-1 and TRBJ2-3; TRBD2 agrees at 8 bases. This CDR3 contains 14 residues. The V gene end was trimmed by 6 bases and the J gene end by 2 bases; junction bases not matched to a gene: 5. From germline, CDR1 is SGHRS and CDR2 YFSETQ.

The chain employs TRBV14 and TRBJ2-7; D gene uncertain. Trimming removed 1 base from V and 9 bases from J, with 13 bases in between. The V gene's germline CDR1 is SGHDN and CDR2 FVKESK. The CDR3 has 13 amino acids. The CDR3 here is CASSQGAGIRQYF. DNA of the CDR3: TGTGCCAGCAGCCAAGGGGCCGGAATACGGCAGTACTTC.

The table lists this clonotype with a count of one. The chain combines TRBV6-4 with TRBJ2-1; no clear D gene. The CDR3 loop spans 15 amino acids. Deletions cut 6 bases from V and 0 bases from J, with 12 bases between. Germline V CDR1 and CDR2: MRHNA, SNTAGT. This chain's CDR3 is CASRLDQSSYNEQFF. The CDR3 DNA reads TGTGCCAGCAGGCTAGACCAGAGCTCCTACAATGAGCAGTTCTTC.

CDR3 sequence reads: CASSPETGGEEKLFF. The CDR3 DNA reads TGTGCCAGCTCACCAGAGACAGGGGGAGAGGAAAAACTGTTTTTT. The chain couples TRBV18 to TRBJ1-4; 9 nucleotides line up with TRBD1. The CDR3 runs to 15 residues. The germline gives CDR1 KGHSH, CDR2 LQKENI. The V gene end was trimmed by 2 bases and the J gene end by 8 bases; junction bases not matched to a gene: 6.

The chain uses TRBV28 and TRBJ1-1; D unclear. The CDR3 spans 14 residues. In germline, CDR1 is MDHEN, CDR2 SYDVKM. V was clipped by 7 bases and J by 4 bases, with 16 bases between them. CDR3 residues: CASTRTTSGTEAFF. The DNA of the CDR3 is TGTGCCAGCACTCGCACGACCTCGGGCACTGAAGCTTTCTTT.

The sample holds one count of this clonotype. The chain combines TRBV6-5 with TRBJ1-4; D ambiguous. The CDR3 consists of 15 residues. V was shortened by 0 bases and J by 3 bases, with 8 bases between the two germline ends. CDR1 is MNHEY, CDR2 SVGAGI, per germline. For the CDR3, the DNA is TGTGCCAGCAGTTACTCGCTGCAACCTAATGAAAAACTGTTTTTT. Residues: CASSYSLQPNEKLFF.

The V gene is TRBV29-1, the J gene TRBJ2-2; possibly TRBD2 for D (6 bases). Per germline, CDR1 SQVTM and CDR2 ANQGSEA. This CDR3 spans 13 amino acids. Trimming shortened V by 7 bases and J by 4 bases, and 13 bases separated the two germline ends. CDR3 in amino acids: CSGGVSGTGELFF. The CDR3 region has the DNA TGCAGCGGGGGGGTTAGCGGCACCGGGGAGCTGTTTTTT.

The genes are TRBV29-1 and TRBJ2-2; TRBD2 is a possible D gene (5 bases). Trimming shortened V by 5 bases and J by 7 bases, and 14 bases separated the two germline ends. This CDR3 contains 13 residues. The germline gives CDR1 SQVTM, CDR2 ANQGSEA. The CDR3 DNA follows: TGCAGCGTTTGGTGGGAGAGCGGCGGGGAGCTGTTTTTT. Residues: CSVWWESGGELFF.